In its sample, the clone carrying this T cell receptor (beta chain) was seen once. In patients chosen for sequencing, flow cytometry had shown CD8+CD57+ cell expansion. This specimen belongs to a study of CD8+CD57+ T cells in acquired aplastic anemia. The CDR3 has 13 amino acids. Germline assignment: CDR1 SNHLY and CDR2 FYNNEI. Trimming pared 6 bases from V and 0 bases from J, leaving 7 bases between. Genomic DNA, the template, was used for profiling of the TCR beta VDJ and CDR3. TCRdb re-called the reads through MiXCR, storing one row per CDR3 protein. The sample lists about 250,000 distinct CDR3 sequences; approximately 45% were seen once.

The source is a human donor with aplastic anemia. Material: sorted CD4+, CD8+, or CD8+CD57+ T cells (not recorded which) from PBMCs. The V call is TRBV2, the J call TRBJ2-3; no definite D call. In DNA, the CDR3 is TGTGCCAGCAGCGGCCAGAGCACAGATACGCAGTATTTT. Its protein is CASSGQSTDTQYF.